A single sample gave rise to the 10 T cell receptor beta chains below, sequenced in a study of T cells in Graves' hyperthyroidism and ophthalmopathy. TCR beta CDR3 regions were amplified from RNA. First-round RT-PCR of the TCR CDR3 relied on the HTBI primer set. TCRdb recomputed calls from the multiplex PCR reads with MiXCR, one row per CDR3 protein. This table holds 600,000 to 650,000 distinct CDR3 sequences, around 15% found once. The source material was blood. These receptors came from a woman in her thirties with Graves' hyperthyroidism.

This clonotype was picked up many times. The chain recombines TRBV7-8 with TRBJ1-2; 7 bases align to TRBD1. Germline V gene sequence: CDR1 SGHVS, CDR2 FQNEAQ. The ends lost 5 bases at V and 3 bases at J; junction bases unmatched: 15. The CDR3 sequence is 17 residues long. CDR3 in DNA: TGTGCCAGCAGCCTACAACCCCCCGGACAGGCCTACTATGGCTACACCTTC. Translated, it gives CASSLQPPGQAYYGYTF.

There are many counts of this clonotype. The V call is TRBV7-9, the J call TRBJ2-5, with D perhaps matching TRBD1 (5 bases). Germline loops: CDR1 SEHNR, CDR2 FQNEAQ (reference sequence). V dropped 6 bases and J dropped 1 base, with 12 bases sitting between them. The CDR3 has 14 amino acids. CDR3 nucleotides: TGTGCCAGCAGTCACAGACAGACCCAAGAGACCCAGTACTTC. Residues: CASSHRQTQETQYF. Full variable domain (outside the CDR3, taken from reference TRBV7-9 and TRBJ2-5): DTGVSQNPRHKITKRGQNVTFRCDPISEHNRLYWYRQTLGQGPEFLTYFQNEAQLEKSRLLSDRFSAERPKGSFSTLEIQRTEQGDSAMYLCASSHRQTQETQYFGPGTRLLVL.

This clonotype was seen a handful of times. The junction and the germline gene differ at one end; a read error may be behind it. This chain joins TRBV7-7 and TRBJ2-2; D possibly corresponds to TRBD2 (5 bases). From germline, CDR1 is SSHAT and CDR2 FNYEAQ (reference sequence). CDR3 length: 13 residues. This chain's CDR3 is CASSHRLTGELVF. Here the CDR3 DNA reads TGTGCTAGCAGCCATAGATTAACCGGGGAGCTGGTTTTT.

This clonotype has ten or more counts. This chain connects TRBV29-1 to TRBJ2-3; D gene ambiguous. Deletions cut 3 bases from V and 0 bases from J, with 13 bases between. Germline lookup yields CDR1 SQVTM and CDR2 ANQGSEA. CDR3 length: 15 amino acids. CDR3 nucleotide sequence: TGCAGCGTTGATTTTCGAAAAGAAAGCACAGATACGCAGTATTTT. This codes for CSVDFRKESTDTQYF.

Ten or more counts support this clonotype. V usage is TRBV28 and J usage is TRBJ1-2; D unclear. Trimming removed 8 bases at V and 1 base at J, with 20 bases between. The CDR3 covers 16 residues. Germline-derived CDR1 and CDR2 are MDHEN and SYDVKM. CDR3 in DNA: TGTGCCAGCCGGCTCCCCTGGGAGGCCGATAACTATGGCTACACCTTC. This sequence encodes CASRLPWEADNYGYTF.

This clonotype occurred many times. The chain joins TRBV5-1 to TRBJ1-5, with no clear D. Between the trimmed V and J ends, which lost 0 bases and 0 bases, there was a span of 7 bases. From germline, CDR1 is SGHRS and CDR2 YFSETQ. The CDR3 length is 15 residues. The CDR3 region is CASSLGLSSNQPQHF. The CDR3 DNA follows: TGCGCCAGCAGCTTGGGGCTCAGTAGCAATCAGCCCCAGCATTTT.

This clonotype was recorded many times. The rearrangement uses TRBV29-1 and TRBJ2-3; D is possibly TRBD2 (6 bases). Germline V CDR1 and CDR2: SQVTM, ANQGSEA. Trimming pared 6 bases from V and 0 bases from J, leaving 13 bases between. The CDR3 extends over 14 amino acids. The CDR3 bases are TGCAGCGTCGCCCTAGCGTCTAGCACAGATACGCAGTATTTT. Encoded protein: CSVALASSTDTQYF.

This clonotype was found a few times. The genes are TRBV6-2 or TRBV6-3 and TRBJ2-7; 12 positions match TRBD2. The length of the CDR3 is 15 residues. Germline-derived CDR1 and CDR2 are MNHEY and SVGEGT. Trimming cost V 6 bases and J 2 bases; bases outside gene matches: 5. This CDR3 reads CASRPSGRAAYEQYF. DNA of the CDR3: TGTGCCAGCAGGCCTAGCGGGAGGGCCGCCTACGAGCAGTACTTC.

This clonotype has at least ten counts. The rearrangement links TRBV11-3 to TRBJ1-5; a weak D match, TRBD1 (5 bases). CDR1 SGHNT and CDR2 YENEEA come from the germline V gene. This CDR3 region has 14 residues. Trimming cost V 7 bases and J 6 bases, with 16 bases left between them. The CDR3 loop reads CASTDRMGTQPQHF. The CDR3, as DNA: TGTGCCAGCACTGACCGTATGGGGACTCAGCCCCAGCATTTT.

The chain recombines TRBV4-3 with TRBJ2-3; D is unresolved. There are 15 residues in the CDR3. V dropped 0 bases and J dropped 4 bases, with 11 bases sitting between them. Germline-derived CDR1 and CDR2 are LGHNA and YSLEER. For the CDR3, the DNA is TGCGCCAGCAGCCAAGATCCCCCCCTGTCAGATACGCAGTATTTT. This encodes CASSQDPPLSDTQYF.